A single sample gave rise to the 3 T cell receptor beta chains below, sequenced in a study of blood T cell repertoires in COVID-19. TCRdb's copy holds only in-frame clones and misses some; the assay was immunoSEQ multiplex PCR. The data hold around 250,000 clones, with less than 90% observed a single time. The sequencing input was peripheral blood. The source of these receptors is a man aged 60 to 75 with acute or convalescent COVID-19.

The rearrangement joins TRBV7-9 to TRBJ1-6, with 7 positions matching TRBD1. The length of the CDR3 is 14 residues. Trimming at V came to 3 bases and at J to 7 bases, leaving 3 bases not matched to a gene. Germline lookup yields CDR1 SEHNR and CDR2 FQNEAQ (reference sequence). CDR3 amino acids: CASSFVQGNSPLHF. CDR3 sequence (DNA): TGTGCCAGCAGCTTCGTACAGGGGAATTCACCCCTCCACTTT.

The rearrangement joins TRBV7-8 to TRBJ2-5; 11 bases line up with TRBD1. The CDR3 is 14 residues long. The junction had 3 bases not matched to a gene; V was cut back by 4 bases and J by 5 bases. Germline CDR1 reads SGHVS; CDR2 reads FQNEAQ. CDR3 loop: CASSSGTGGETQYF. CDR3 DNA sequence: TGTGCCAGCAGCTCCGGGACAGGGGGGGAGACCCAGTACTTC.

The chain employs TRBV28 and TRBJ1-6; the D is unclear. This CDR3 has 16 amino acids. V lost 3 bases and J lost 0, with 9 bases in between. Germline CDR1 is MDHEN and CDR2 is SYDVKM. This chain's CDR3 is CASSLAGSSYNSPLHF. CDR3 DNA: TGTGCCAGCAGTTTGGCGGGCTCCTCCTATAATTCACCCCTCCACTTT.